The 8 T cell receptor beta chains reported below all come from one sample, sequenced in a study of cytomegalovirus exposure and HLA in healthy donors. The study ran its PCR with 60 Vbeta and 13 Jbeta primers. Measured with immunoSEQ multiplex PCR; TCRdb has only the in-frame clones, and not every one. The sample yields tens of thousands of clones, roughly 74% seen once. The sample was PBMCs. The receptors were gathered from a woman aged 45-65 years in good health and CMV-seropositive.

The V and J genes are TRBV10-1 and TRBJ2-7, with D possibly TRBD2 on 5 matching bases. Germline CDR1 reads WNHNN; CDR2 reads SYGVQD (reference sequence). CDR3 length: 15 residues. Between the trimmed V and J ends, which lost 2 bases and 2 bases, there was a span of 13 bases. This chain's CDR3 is CASSETTISTYEQYF. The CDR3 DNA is TGCGCCAGCAGTGAGACGACTATCTCAACCTACGAGCAGTACTTC.

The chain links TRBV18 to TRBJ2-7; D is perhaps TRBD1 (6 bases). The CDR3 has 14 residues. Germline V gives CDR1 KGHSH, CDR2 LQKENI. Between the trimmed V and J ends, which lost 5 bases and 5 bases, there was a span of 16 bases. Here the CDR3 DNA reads TGTGCCAGCTCATCTCAGGGGTCTCAGGACGAGCAGTACTTC. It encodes CASSSQGSQDEQYF.

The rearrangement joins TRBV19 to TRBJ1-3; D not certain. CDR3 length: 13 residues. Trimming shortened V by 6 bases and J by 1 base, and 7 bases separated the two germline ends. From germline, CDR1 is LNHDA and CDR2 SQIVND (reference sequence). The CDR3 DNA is TGTGCCAGTAGAACATCTTCTGGAAACACCATATATTTT. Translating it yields CASRTSSGNTIYF.

For the CDR3, the DNA is TGTGCCAGCTCACCCCCAATGGCGGGGGCGAACACTGAAGCTTTCTTT. Encoded protein: CASSPPMAGANTEAFF. V is TRBV18 and J is TRBJ1-1; D might be TRBD1 (6 bases). Germline assignment: CDR1 KGHSH and CDR2 LQKENI. Trimming cost V 3 bases and J 1 base, with 15 bases left between them. CDR3 length: 16 amino acids.

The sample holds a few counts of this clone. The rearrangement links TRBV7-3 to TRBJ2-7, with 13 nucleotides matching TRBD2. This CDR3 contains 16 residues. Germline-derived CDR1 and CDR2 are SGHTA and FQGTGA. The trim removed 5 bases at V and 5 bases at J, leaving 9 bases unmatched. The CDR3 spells CASSTGLAGVLDEQYF. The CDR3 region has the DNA TGTGCCAGCAGCACTGGACTAGCGGGAGTTCTGGACGAGCAGTACTTC.

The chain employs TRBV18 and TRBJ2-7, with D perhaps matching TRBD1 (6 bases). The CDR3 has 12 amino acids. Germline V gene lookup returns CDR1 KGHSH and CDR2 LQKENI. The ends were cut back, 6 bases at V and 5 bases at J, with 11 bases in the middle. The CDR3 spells CASSNRVNEQYF. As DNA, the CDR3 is TGTGCCAGCTCCAACAGGGTCAACGAGCAGTACTTC.

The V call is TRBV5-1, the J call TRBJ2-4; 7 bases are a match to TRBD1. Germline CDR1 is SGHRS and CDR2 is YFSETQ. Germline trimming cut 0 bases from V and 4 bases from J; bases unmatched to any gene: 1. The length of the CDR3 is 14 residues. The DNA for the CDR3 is TGCGCCAGCAGCTTGGCGGGACAGAAAAACATTCAGTACTTC. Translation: CASSLAGQKNIQYF.

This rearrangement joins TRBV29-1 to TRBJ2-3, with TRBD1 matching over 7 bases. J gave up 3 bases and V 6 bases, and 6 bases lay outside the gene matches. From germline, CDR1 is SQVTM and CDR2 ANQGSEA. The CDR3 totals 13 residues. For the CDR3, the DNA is TGCAGCGTCCCGACAGGGTCGACAGATACGCAGTATTTT. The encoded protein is CSVPTGSTDTQYF.